This T cell receptor beta chain was found in a study of blood T cell repertoires in COVID-19. In the study overall: COVID-19 samples collected from the United States, Italy and Spain covered acute and convalescent phases. T cells, B-cell-depleted T cells, or PBMCs provided the cDNA or gDNA that served as material.

Deletions cut 6 bases from V and 8 bases from J, with 10 bases between. There are 11 residues in the CDR3. Germline CDR1 is SNHLY and CDR2 is FYNNEI. Original data processing: Amplification of reference gene primers was used by the study to estimate nucleated cell counts. Sequencing used immunoSEQ multiplex PCR; TCRdb keeps in-frame clones, though not all of them. V and J calls and clone size are given by that table; D and trimming were obtained from the DNA. The table includes around 700,000 clones, 85% to 90% detected once. About this clone: At the DNA level, this CDR3 is encoded by other sequences in the same sample as well.

The clonotype originates from a woman aged 18 to 35 with acute or convalescent COVID-19. Material: peripheral blood. V usage is TRBV2 and J usage is TRBJ1-2, with D tentatively TRBD1 (5 bases). The CDR3 nucleotides read TGTGCCAGCAGCTTTGACAGAGGCTACACCTTC. Residues: CASSFDRGYTF. The full variable domain, in which reference TRBV2 and TRBJ1-2 provide the parts outside the CDR3, is EPEVTQTPSHQVTQMGQEVILRCVPISNHLYFYWYRQILGQKVEFLVSFYNNEISEKSEIFDDQFSVERPDGSNFTLKIRSTKLEDSAMYFCASSFDRGYTFGSGTRLTVV.